Each of the 15 T cell receptor beta chains below was sequenced from the same sample in a study of T-cell reconstitution after alpha-beta-depleted transplantation in children. The authors prepared the TCRbeta library with unique molecular identifiers. In TCRdb, the PCR reads were re-called with MiXCR into one record per CDR3 protein. This sample yields 120,000 or so distinct CDR3 sequences, of which 10% are seen a single time; 8% to 9.5% belongs to the top ten. The source material was PBMCs from the stem cell graft donor, sampled from the stem cell graft. The receptor set was obtained from a human donor who donated a stem cell graft to a child with acute lymphoblastic leukemia.

This clonotype was recorded many times. V usage is TRBV7-9 and J usage is TRBJ1-1; D may be TRBD1 (5 bases). CDR1 is SEHNR, CDR2 FQNEAQ, per germline (reference sequence). The V end lost 7 bases, the J end lost 1 base, and 10 bases lay between the germline ends. The CDR3 runs to 13 residues. The CDR3 nucleotides are TGTGCCAGCACGGCCGGGGGGAACACTGAAGCTTTCTTT. Its translation is CASTAGGNTEAFF.

In this sample, this clonotype turned up many times. This sequence joins TRBV4-1 and TRBJ1-2; D unclear. Germline V gene lookup returns CDR1 MGHRA and CDR2 YSYEKL. V lost 1 base and J lost 9, with 9 bases in between. CDR3 length equals 12 residues. In nucleotides, the CDR3 is TGCGCCAGCAGCCAAGGGCTTGGGAGCTACACCTTC. Its translation: CASSQGLGSYTF.

This clonotype was seen many times. A read error may produce the germline difference seen at one junction end. V gene TRBV12-3 or TRBV12-4 combines with J gene TRBJ2-7; maybe TRBD1 (6 bases). The CDR3 covers 16 residues. The CDR3 region is CDSRQLGWGQPYEQYF. CDR3 coding DNA: TGTGACAGCAGGCAACTGGGTTGGGGACAACCCTACGAGCAGTACTTC.

This clonotype has at least ten counts. The rearrangement uses TRBV5-1 and TRBJ2-5, with 9 positions matching TRBD1. This CDR3 region has 17 residues. Germline CDR1 and CDR2: SGHRS and YFSETQ. Germline trimming cut 5 bases from V and 1 base from J; bases unmatched to any gene: 12. DNA of the CDR3: TGCGCCAGCAGTCCTAGGCGGGACAGGGCCCGCCAAGAGACCCAGTACTTC. Amino acid sequence: CASSPRRDRARQETQYF.

J is TRBJ1-2 and V is TRBV5-1; D possibly corresponds to TRBD1 (6 bases). V was trimmed by 4 bases and J by 9 bases, leaving 22 bases between them. Germline lookup yields CDR1 SGHRS and CDR2 YFSETQ. This CDR3 is 15 amino acids long. The CDR3 DNA sequence: TGCGCCAGCAGCCCGATTGGAGGGGGTCTCTTTAGCTACACCTTC. Residues: CASSPIGGGLFSYTF.

This clonotype was found many times. The chain joins TRBV9 to TRBJ2-2, with TRBD1 as a possible D gene (6 bases). Trimming removed 3 bases at V and 6 bases at J, with 9 bases between. Germline CDR1 is SGDLS and CDR2 is YYNGEE. The CDR3 runs to 13 residues. CDR3 sequence (DNA): TGTGCCAGCAGCGCGGACAGTCCCGGGGAGCTGTTTTTT. Its translation: CASSADSPGELFF.

In this sample, this clonotype turned up many times. This chain links TRBV12-3 or TRBV12-4 with TRBJ2-7; 10 bases are a match to TRBD1. CDR3 length: 14 residues. V was clipped by 7 bases and J by 6 bases; unmatched bases: 9. The CDR3, as DNA: TGTGCCAGCAACGACAGGGGGCATTCTTTCGAGCAGTACTTC. This translates into CASNDRGHSFEQYF.

Notes on this clonotype: A clone one base away is much larger, so this may be a read error. The chain employs TRBV7-9 and TRBJ2-7; D possibly matches TRBD1 or TRBD2 (6 bases each). The CDR3 contains 12 residues. The V gene's germline CDR1 is SEHNR and CDR2 FQNEAQ (reference sequence). The CDR3 DNA reads TGTTCCAGCAGTCAGCAGGGGACTGGGCAGTACTTC. As protein: CSSSQQGTGQYF.

This clonotype has a count of ten or more. This rearrangement joins TRBV20-1 to TRBJ1-5, with no clear D. V was clipped by 0 bases and J by 2 bases, with 14 bases between them. CDR3 length: 16 amino acids. CDR1 is DFQATT, CDR2 SNEGSKA, per germline (reference sequence). CDR3: CSARDPGAAGNQPQHF. The CDR3 nucleotides are TGCAGTGCTAGAGATCCGGGCGCGGCAGGCAATCAGCCCCAGCATTTT.

The sample holds many counts of this clonotype. The junction and the germline gene differ at one end; a read error may be behind it. The V call is TRBV9, the J call TRBJ1-5, with a possible D match to TRBD1 (5 bases). CDR1 SGDLS and CDR2 YYNGEE come from the germline V gene. The CDR3 is 16 residues long. The CDR3 spells CASSVEEGTDNQPQHF. CDR3 sequence (DNA): TGTGCCAGCAGTGTAGAGGAGGGGACGGACAATCAGCCCCAGCATTTT. Variable domain in full (rest from reference TRBV9 and TRBJ1-5): DSGVTQTPKHLITATGQRVTLRCSPRSGDLSVYWYQQSLDQGLQFLIQYYNGEERAKGNILERFSAQQFPDLHSELNLSSLELGDSALYFCASSVEEGTDNQPQHFGDGTRLSIL.

This clonotype was observed a handful of times. This chain links TRBV5-5 with TRBJ2-3; 7 bases align to TRBD2. CDR1 is SGHKS, CDR2 YYEKEE, per germline (reference sequence). V dropped 3 bases and J dropped 5; count of bases not matched to a gene: 15. This CDR3 has 17 residues. The CDR3 here is CASSSNLPGTIGDTQYF. DNA of the CDR3: TGTGCCAGCAGCTCGAACTTACCCGGGACTATCGGAGATACGCAGTATTTT.

This clonotype came up many times. This chain connects TRBV20-1 to TRBJ2-5, with TRBD1 identical over 10 bases. Germline CDR1 and CDR2: DFQATT and SNEGSKA (reference sequence). CDR3 length: 15 residues. After removal of 6 bases from V and 5 bases from J, the junction contained 12 bases not matched to a gene. This CDR3 is CSARPRDRGWETQYF. The CDR3 nucleotides read TGCAGTGCCCGGCCACGGGACAGGGGATGGGAGACCCAGTACTTC.

There are a few counts of this clonotype. The junction departs from the called germline gene at one end, perhaps through a read error. V gene TRBV12-3 or TRBV12-4 combines with J gene TRBJ2-7; D is possibly TRBD1 or TRBD2 (5 bases each). CDR3 size: 11 residues. The CDR3 coding sequence is TGTGCCAGCAGTTTAAACGGCCTGGGGGACTTC. Protein product: CASSLNGLGDF.

This clonotype was observed at least ten times. The gene calls are TRBV5-1 and TRBJ2-7; unclear D gene. The V and J ends lost 2 bases and 8 bases respectively, with 8 bases between them. This CDR3 has 11 residues. The germline gives CDR1 SGHRS, CDR2 YFSETQ. CDR3 loop: CASSFGEKQYF. CDR3 bases: TGCGCCAGCAGCTTCGGTGAGAAGCAGTACTTC. The whole variable domain, remainder taken from reference TRBV5-1 and TRBJ2-7, is KAGVTQTPRYLIKTRGQQVTLSCSPISGHRSVSWYQQTPGQGLQFLFEYFSETQRNKGNFPGRFSGRQFSNSRSEMNVSTLELGDSALYLCASSFGEKQYFGPGTRLTVT.

In this sample, this clonotype turned up many times. V and J are TRBV20-1 and TRBJ2-3; a possible D gene is TRBD2 (5 bases). This CDR3 region has 13 residues. Per germline, CDR1 DFQATT and CDR2 SNEGSKA (reference sequence). Deletions cut 7 bases from V and 0 bases from J, with 11 bases between. DNA for the CDR3: TGCAGTGAGCAGCGGATGAGCACAGATACGCAGTATTTT. Its protein product is CSEQRMSTDTQYF.